The text below deals with one T cell receptor (beta chain). Germline assignment: CDR1 KGHDR and CDR2 SFDVKD. V dropped 3 bases and J dropped 3 bases, with 8 bases sitting between them. The CDR3 totals 14 residues. Original data processing: Scientists estimated how many nucleated cells there were by amplifying reference gene primers. Clones were sequenced by immunoSEQ multiplex PCR, and TCRdb holds only the in-frame ones, with some missing. Clone size and the V and J calls come from that table; the DNA yielded D and trimming. Here the sample spans 250,000 to 350,000 clones, 90% being singletons. Cohorts were assigned according to the clinical history that participants reported. Two negative PCRs, clearance, or symptom resolution were required of recovered Cohort 3 donors. These data come from a study of blood T cell repertoires in COVID-19. Overall study: COVID-19 samples collected from the United States, Italy and Spain covered acute and convalescent phases.

Source material: PBMCs or T cells enriched from blood (not recorded which). This chain joins TRBV24-1 and TRBJ2-1; D might be TRBD1 (5 bases). The sequence derives from a man aged 60 to 69 who had recovered from COVID-19. The CDR3 loop is CATSDPGFYNEQFF. The CDR3 nucleotides are TGTGCCACCAGTGATCCAGGGTTCTACAATGAGCAGTTCTTC.